These T cell receptor beta chains were read from a single sample in a study of T cells after yellow fever vaccination. TCRdb analysed the 5' RACE reads with MiXCR anew, one entry per CDR3 protein. The table shows roughly 500,000 distinct CDR3 sequences, with 15% to 20% occurring only once. Sequenced here: PBMCs, sampled 15 days after the yellow fever booster vaccination. The source is a man between 25 and 39 years old who received the YFV17D yellow fever vaccine. The CDR3 runs from the conserved cysteine through the conserved F or W. D genes are given only for firm matches. Some rows have no size entry. The others give once, few or many, or a class for an expanded clone.

DNA: TGTGCCTGGAGTGGTCAGGGCTACGAGCAGTACTTC
CDR3: CAWSGQGYEQYF
J: TRBJ2-7
size: NA
V: TRBV30
D: NA

DNA: TGCAGCGTTGAAGCCAGCGCGGACGCCTACGAGCAGTACTTC
CDR3: CSVEASADAYEQYF
J: TRBJ2-7
size: NA
V: TRBV29-1
D: NA

DNA: TGCAGTGCTAGAGAGTGGCAGATGGAGGGTCAGCCCCAGCATTTT
CDR3: CSAREWQMEGQPQHF
J: TRBJ1-5
size: NA
V: TRBV20-1
D: NA

DNA: TGCGCCAGCAGTCAAGGGACAGGGGAGAGGTCCTCCTACGAGCAGTACTTC
CDR3: CASSQGTGERSSYEQYF
J: TRBJ2-7
size: NA
V: TRBV23-1
D: TRBD1

DNA: TGTGCCAGCAGCCCTAGGGCCGATGAGCAGTTCTTC
CDR3: CASSPRADEQFF
J: TRBJ2-1
size: few
V: TRBV7-6
D: NA

DNA: TGTGCCAGCAGTGACCCGCAGGGCCAGTACTTC
CDR3: CASSDPQGQYF
J: TRBJ2-7
size: few
V: TRBV2
D: NA

DNA: TGTGCCAGCATAGGTGTCGGGCGATCCGGGGAGCTGTTTTTT
CDR3: CASIGVGRSGELFF
J: TRBJ2-2
size: few
V: TRBV2
D: NA

DNA: TGTGCCAGTAGTATGGGCCCGCCGGGCGAGACCCAGTACTTC
CDR3: CASSMGPPGETQYF
J: TRBJ2-5
size: NA
V: TRBV19
D: NA

DNA: TGCAGCGGTGGGAGTTCCGGGGAGCTGTTTTTT
CDR3: CSGGSSGELFF
J: TRBJ2-2
size: NA
V: TRBV29-1
D: NA

DNA: TGTGCCAGCGCTCCAGACAGGGTGACCTACGAGCAGTACTTC
CDR3: CASAPDRVTYEQYF
J: TRBJ2-7
size: NA
V: TRBV2
D: TRBD1

DNA: TGCGCCAGCAGCGAAGGGGGTGTCCTCTACGAGCAGTACTTC
CDR3: CASSEGGVLYEQYF
J: TRBJ2-7
size: NA
V: TRBV5-1
D: NA

DNA: TGTGCCAGCGGCCTCGATCAGCCCCAGCATTTT
CDR3: CASGLDQPQHF
J: TRBJ1-5
size: few
V: TRBV12-3/TRBV12-4
D: NA

DNA: TGTGCCAGCAGCCAAGAGGCGGGGTCCGGGGCCAACGTCCTGACTTTC
CDR3: CASSQEAGSGANVLTF
J: TRBJ2-6
size: NA
V: TRBV3-1
D: NA

DNA: TGTGCCACCTCGGGGGGAAGCGGGGATACGCAGTATTTT
CDR3: CATSGGSGDTQYF
J: TRBJ2-3
size: NA
V: TRBV7-2
D: TRBD2

DNA: TGTGCCAGCAGTTACTCGATGGATTCTTGGACAAGGTCCTACATTCAGTACTTC
CDR3: CASSYSMDSWTRSYIQYF
J: TRBJ2-4
size: NA
V: TRBV6-5
D: NA